The present T cell receptor beta chain was sequenced within a study of T cell responses to AZD1222 COVID-19 vaccine. Overall study context: Second-dose intervals of approximately 4 or approximately 12 weeks were pooled.

The table came from immunoSEQ multiplex PCR; TCRdb's copy has only in-frame clones and leaves some out. The data show 84,000 or so clones, approximately 90% seen once. Note on this clone: Its antigen is not known.

The germline V gene encodes CDR1 MNHEY and CDR2 SVGEGT. The V end was cut by 3 bases, the J end by 5 bases, with 6 bases between. This CDR3 is built from 12 residues. Findings and limits, study-wide: White British people made up most donors, females outnumbered males, and clonal diversity was possibly underestimated.

This TCR derives from an adult in good health. The V gene is TRBV6-2 or TRBV6-3, the J gene TRBJ2-3; D call uncertain. The sequencing here drew on peripheral blood, taken on day 0 of AZD1222 vaccination. This CDR3 reads CASSYEGDTQYF. CDR3 in DNA: TGTGCCAGCAGTTATGAAGGAGATACGCAGTATTTT.